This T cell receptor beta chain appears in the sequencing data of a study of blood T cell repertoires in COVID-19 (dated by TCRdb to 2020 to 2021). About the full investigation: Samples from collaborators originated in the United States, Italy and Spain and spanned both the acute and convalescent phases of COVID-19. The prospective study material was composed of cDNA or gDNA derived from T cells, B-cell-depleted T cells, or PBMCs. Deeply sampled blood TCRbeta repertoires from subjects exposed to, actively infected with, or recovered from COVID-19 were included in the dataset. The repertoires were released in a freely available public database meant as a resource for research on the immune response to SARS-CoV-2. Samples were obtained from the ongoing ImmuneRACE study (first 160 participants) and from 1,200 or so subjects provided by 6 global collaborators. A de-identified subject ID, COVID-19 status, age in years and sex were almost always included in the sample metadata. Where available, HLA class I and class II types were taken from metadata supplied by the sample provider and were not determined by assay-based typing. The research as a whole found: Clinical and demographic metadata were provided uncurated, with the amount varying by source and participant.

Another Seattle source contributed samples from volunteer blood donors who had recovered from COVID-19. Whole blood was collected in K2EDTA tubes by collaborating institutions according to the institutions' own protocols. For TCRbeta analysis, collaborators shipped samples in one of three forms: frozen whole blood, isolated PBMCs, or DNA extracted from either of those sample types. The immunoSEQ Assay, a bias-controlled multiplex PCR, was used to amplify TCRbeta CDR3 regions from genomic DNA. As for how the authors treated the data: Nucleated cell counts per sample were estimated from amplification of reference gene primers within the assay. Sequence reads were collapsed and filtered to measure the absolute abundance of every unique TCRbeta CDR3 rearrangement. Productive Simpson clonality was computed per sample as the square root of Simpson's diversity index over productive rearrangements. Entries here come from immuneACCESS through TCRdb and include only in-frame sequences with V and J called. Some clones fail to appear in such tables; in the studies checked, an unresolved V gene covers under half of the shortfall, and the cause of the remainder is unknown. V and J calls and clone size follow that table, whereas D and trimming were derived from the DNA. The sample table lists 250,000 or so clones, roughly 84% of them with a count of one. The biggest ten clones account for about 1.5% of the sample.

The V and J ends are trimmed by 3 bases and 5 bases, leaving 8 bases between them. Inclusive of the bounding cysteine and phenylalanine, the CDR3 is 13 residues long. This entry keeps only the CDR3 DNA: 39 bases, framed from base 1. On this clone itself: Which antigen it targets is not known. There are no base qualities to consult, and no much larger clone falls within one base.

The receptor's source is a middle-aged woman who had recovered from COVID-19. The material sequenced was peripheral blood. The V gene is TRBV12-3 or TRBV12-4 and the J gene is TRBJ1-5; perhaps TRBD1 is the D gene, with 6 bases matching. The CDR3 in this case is CASSLDSYQPQHF. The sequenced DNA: TGTGCCAGCAGTTTGGACAGCTATCAGCCCCAGCATTTT.